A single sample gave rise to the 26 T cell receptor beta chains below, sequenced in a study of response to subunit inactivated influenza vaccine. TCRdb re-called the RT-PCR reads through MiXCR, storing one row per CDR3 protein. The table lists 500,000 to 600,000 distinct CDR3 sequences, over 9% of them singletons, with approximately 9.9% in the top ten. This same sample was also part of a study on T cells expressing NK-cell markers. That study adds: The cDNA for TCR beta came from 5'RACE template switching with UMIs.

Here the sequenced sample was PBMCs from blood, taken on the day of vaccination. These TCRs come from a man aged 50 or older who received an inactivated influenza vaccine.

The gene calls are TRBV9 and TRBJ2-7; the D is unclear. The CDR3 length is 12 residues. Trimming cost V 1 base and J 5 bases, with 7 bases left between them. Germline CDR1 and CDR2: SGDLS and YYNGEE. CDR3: CASSVRGDEQYF. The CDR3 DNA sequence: TGTGCCAGCAGCGTACGAGGAGACGAGCAGTACTTC.

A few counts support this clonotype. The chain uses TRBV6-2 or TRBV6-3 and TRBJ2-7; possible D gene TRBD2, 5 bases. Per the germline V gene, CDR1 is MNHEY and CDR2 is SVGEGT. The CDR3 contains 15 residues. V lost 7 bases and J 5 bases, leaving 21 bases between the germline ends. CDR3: CASTLRTEATNEQYF. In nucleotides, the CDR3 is TGTGCCAGCACCCTTCGGACGGAGGCAACGAACGAGCAGTACTTC.

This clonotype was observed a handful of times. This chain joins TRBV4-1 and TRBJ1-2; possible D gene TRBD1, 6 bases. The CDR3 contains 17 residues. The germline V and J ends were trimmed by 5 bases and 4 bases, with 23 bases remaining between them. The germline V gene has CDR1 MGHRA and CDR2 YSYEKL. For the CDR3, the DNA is TGCGCCAGCAGCTCCACCCGCTTCGGACAGAAAGCCTATGGCTACACCTTC. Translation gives CASSSTRFGQKAYGYTF.

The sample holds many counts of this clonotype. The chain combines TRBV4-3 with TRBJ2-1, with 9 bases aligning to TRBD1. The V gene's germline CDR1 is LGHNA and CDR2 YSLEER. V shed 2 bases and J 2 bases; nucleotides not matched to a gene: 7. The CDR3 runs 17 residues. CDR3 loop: CASSQSLGQGPYNEQFF. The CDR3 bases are TGCGCCAGCAGCCAATCACTGGGACAGGGTCCCTACAATGAGCAGTTCTTC.

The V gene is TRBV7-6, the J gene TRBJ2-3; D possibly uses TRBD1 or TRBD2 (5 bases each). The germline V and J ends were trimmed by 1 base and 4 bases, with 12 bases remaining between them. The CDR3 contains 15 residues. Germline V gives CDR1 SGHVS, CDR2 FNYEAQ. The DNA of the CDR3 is TGTGCCAGCAGCTTAGAGGTGGGGGACGCAGATACGCAGTATTTT. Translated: CASSLEVGDADTQYF.

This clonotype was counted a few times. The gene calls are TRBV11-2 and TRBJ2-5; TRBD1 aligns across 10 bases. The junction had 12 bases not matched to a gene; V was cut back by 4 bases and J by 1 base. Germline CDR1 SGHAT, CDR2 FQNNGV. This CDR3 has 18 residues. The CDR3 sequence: CASSSQLTRDRGQETQYF. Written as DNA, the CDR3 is TGTGCCAGCAGCTCACAATTGACCCGGGACAGGGGCCAAGAGACCCAGTACTTC.

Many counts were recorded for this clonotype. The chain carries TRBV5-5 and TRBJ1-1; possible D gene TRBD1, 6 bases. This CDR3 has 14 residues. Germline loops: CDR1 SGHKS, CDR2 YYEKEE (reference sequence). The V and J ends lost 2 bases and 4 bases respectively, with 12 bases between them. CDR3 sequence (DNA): TGTGCCAGCAGCTTACGGCAGGGGATCACTGAAGCTTTCTTT. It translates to CASSLRQGITEAFF.

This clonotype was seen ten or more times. CDR3 sequence (DNA): TGCAGTGCTAGTCTCCCCAGGGGGCAGGATAATTCACCCCTCCACTTT. Protein: CSASLPRGQDNSPLHF. The chain couples TRBV20-1 to TRBJ1-6; 8 nucleotides align to TRBD1. In germline, CDR1 is DFQATT, CDR2 SNEGSKA (reference sequence). The CDR3 contains 16 residues. J was trimmed by 5 bases and V by 3 bases; bases with no gene match: 9.

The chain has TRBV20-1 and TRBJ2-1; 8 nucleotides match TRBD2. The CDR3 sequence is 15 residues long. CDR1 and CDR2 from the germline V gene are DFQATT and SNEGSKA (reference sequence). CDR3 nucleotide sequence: TGCATCGTAGACCCACGGGGGGGCCAGAACAATGAGCAGTTCTTC. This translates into CIVDPRGGQNNEQFF.

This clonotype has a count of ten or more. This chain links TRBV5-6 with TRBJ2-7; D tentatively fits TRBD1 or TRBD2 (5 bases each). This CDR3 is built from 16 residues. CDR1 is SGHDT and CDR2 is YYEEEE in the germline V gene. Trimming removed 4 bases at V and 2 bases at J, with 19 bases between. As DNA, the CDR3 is TGTGCCAGCAGCCGTCTGAACAGGCTGGGGGCCTACGAGCAGTACTTC. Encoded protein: CASSRLNRLGAYEQYF.

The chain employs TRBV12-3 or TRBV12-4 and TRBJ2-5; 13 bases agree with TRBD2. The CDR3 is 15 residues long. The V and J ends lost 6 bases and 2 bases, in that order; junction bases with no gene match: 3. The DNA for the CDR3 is TGTGCCAGCAGACTAGCGGGGGGGCGTCAAGAGACCCAGTACTTC. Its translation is CASRLAGGRQETQYF.

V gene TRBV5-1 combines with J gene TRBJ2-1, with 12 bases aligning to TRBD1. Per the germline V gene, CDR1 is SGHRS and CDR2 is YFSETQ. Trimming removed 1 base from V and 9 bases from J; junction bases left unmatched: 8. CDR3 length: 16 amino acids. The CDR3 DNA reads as TGCGCCAGCAGCTTGCAGGCTGGGACAGGGGGCGGTGAGCAGTTCTTC. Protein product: CASSLQAGTGGGEQFF.

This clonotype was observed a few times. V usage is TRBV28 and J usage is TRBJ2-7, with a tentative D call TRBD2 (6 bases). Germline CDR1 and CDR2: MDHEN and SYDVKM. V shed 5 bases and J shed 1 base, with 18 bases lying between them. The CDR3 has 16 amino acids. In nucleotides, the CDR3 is TGTGCCAGCAGTGGCTTTGGGCGGGGCATTTCCTACGAGCAGTACTTC. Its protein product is CASSGFGRGISYEQYF.

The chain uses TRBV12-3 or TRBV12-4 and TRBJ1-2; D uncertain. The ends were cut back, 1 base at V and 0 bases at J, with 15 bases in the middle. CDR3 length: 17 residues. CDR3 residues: CASSLVPRPAPNYGYTF. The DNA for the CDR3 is TGTGCCAGCAGTTTAGTACCTCGGCCAGCCCCTAACTATGGCTACACCTTC.

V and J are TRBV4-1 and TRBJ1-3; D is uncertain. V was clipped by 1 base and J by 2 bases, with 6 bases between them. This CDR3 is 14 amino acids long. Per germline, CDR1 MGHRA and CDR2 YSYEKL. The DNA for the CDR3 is TGCGCCAGCAGCCAAGCCCCGGCTGGAAACACCATATATTTT. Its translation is CASSQAPAGNTIYF.

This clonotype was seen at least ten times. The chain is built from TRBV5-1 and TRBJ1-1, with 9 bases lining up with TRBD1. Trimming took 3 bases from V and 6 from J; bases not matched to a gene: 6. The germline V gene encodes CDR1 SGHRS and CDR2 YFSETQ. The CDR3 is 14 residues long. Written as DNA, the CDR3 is TGCGCCAGCAGCTCTACAGGGGGCGCGGCTGAAGCTTTCTTT. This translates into CASSSTGGAAEAFF.

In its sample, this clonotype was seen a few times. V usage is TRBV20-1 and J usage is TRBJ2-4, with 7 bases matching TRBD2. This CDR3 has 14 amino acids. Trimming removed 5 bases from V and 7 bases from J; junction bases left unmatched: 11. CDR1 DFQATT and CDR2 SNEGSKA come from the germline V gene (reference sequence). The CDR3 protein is CSAGTDARGNIQYF. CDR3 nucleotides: TGCAGTGCTGGCACGGATGCGCGGGGGAACATTCAGTACTTC.

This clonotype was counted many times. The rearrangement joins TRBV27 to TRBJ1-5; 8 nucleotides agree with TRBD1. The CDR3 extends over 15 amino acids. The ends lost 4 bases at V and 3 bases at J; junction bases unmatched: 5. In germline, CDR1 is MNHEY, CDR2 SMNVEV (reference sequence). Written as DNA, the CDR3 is TGTGCCAGCAGTTCGACAGGGGCGCTCAATCAGCCCCAGCATTTT. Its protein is CASSSTGALNQPQHF.

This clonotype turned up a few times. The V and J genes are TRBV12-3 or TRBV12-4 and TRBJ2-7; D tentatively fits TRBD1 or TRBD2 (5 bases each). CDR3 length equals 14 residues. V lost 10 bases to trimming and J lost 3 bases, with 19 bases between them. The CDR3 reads CATRPGPASYEQYF. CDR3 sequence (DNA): TGTGCCACCAGACCGGGACCGGCTAGCTACGAGCAGTACTTC.

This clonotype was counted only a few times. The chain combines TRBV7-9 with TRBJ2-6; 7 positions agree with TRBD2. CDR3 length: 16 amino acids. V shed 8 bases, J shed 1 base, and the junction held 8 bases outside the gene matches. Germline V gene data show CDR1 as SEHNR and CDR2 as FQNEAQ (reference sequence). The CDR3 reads CASPRWGLSGANVLTF. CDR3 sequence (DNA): TGTGCCAGCCCGAGATGGGGACTATCTGGGGCCAACGTCCTGACTTTC.

CDR3 sequence reads: CSARTGQGGNTIYF. CDR3 nucleotides: TGCAGTGCTAGAACCGGACAGGGGGGAAACACCATATATTTT. J is TRBJ1-3 and V is TRBV20-1; 9 nucleotides align to TRBD1. Germline V gene lookup returns CDR1 DFQATT and CDR2 SNEGSKA (reference sequence). V shed 2 bases, J shed 4 bases, and the junction held 3 bases outside the gene matches. This CDR3 comprises 14 residues.

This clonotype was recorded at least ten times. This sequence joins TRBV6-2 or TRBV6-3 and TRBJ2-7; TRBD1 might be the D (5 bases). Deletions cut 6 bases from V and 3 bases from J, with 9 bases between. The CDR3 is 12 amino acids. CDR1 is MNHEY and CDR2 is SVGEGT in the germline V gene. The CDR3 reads CASRQGSYEQYF. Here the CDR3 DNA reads TGTGCCAGCAGGCAGGGAAGCTACGAGCAGTACTTC.

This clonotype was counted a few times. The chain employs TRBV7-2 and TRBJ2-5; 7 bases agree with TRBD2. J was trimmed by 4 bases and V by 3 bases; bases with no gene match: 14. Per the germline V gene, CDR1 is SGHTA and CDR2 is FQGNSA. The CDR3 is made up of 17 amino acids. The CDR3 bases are TGTGCCAGCAGCTTGCTAATAAGCGGGGACTCCAGAGAGACCCAGTACTTC. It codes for CASSLLISGDSRETQYF.

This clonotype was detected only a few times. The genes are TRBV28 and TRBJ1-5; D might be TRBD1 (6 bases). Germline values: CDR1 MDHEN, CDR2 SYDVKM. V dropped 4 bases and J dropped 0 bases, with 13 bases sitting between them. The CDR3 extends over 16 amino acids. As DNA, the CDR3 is TGTGCCAGCAGTTCCCGGACAGCTTATAGCAATCAGCCCCAGCATTTT. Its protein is CASSSRTAYSNQPQHF.

The CDR3 sequence is CASSHVSGLAGTQFF. For the CDR3, the DNA is TGTGCCAGCAGCCACGTCTCGGGACTAGCGGGGACGCAGTTCTTC. The genes are TRBV12-3 or TRBV12-4 and TRBJ2-1; 13 bases match TRBD2. The CDR3 length is 15 residues. V shed 6 bases and J 12 bases; nucleotides not matched to a gene: 11.

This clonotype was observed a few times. The CDR3 DNA follows: TGTGCCAGCTGGACAGGGGCTGGAAACACCATATATTTT. It is translated as CASWTGAGNTIYF. The rearrangement links TRBV12-3 or TRBV12-4 to TRBJ1-3; 9 nucleotides line up with TRBD1. The CDR3 length is 13 residues. With V trimmed by 8 bases and J by 2 bases, 1 base remained unmatched.